One sample yielded the 27 T cell receptor beta chains listed below, sequenced in a study of T cells in Graves' hyperthyroidism and ophthalmopathy. RNA transcripts served as the template for amplifying TCR beta CDR3 regions. The HTBI primer set served for first-round RT-PCR of the TCR CDR3. TCRdb used MiXCR to reprocess the multiplex PCR reads, holding one entry per CDR3 protein. This table holds about 420,000 distinct CDR3 sequences, roughly 13% found once. The sample was blood. The receptors derive from a woman between 18 and 29 years old with Graves' hyperthyroidism.

This clonotype was picked up many times. In DNA form, the CDR3 reads TGTGCCAGCAGCCCGTTCGCCCGTGTAGCGGGAGAAGGCGAGCAGTACTTC. Residues: CASSPFARVAGEGEQYF. The gene calls are TRBV6-1 and TRBJ2-7, with 9 bases identical to TRBD2. The CDR3 length is 17 residues. Germline V gene data show CDR1 as MNHNS and CDR2 as SASEGT. Losses at the gene ends were 6 bases for V and 6 bases for J; bases not matched to a gene: 18.

This clonotype appeared many times. The rearrangement links TRBV28 to TRBJ1-1; 10 nucleotides match TRBD1. The CDR3 has 16 residues. V lost 7 bases, J lost 5 bases, and 13 bases stayed unmatched. Germline CDR1 MDHEN, CDR2 SYDVKM. CDR3 in DNA: TGTGCCAGCACCCTAAAGGACGGGACAGGGGTTACTGAAGCTTTCTTT. It yields the protein CASTLKDGTGVTEAFF.

At least ten counts were recorded for this clonotype. This chain uses TRBV28 with TRBJ2-2, with TRBD1 matching 7 bases. The CDR3 sequence is 12 residues long. CDR1 and CDR2 (germline): MDHEN, SYDVKM. J lost 10 bases, V lost 5 bases, and 4 bases had no gene match. CDR3 sequence (DNA): TGTGCCAGCAGTACACAGGGGCAGGAGCTGTTTTTT. This sequence encodes CASSTQGQELFF.

This clonotype appeared many times. The chain carries TRBV11-3 and TRBJ2-2; no reliable D call. The V end lost 1 base, the J end lost 4 bases, and 7 bases lay between the germline ends. Germline V lookup: CDR1 SGHNT, CDR2 YENEEA. This CDR3 spans 14 amino acids. The CDR3 spells CASSLGPGTGELFF. The DNA for the CDR3 is TGTGCCAGCAGCTTAGGCCCAGGCACCGGGGAGCTGTTTTTT.

This clonotype was detected many times. The genes are TRBV28 and TRBJ2-1, with 8 bases that match TRBD2. Per germline, CDR1 MDHEN and CDR2 SYDVKM. The V segment lost 8 bases and the J segment 3 bases; nucleotides outside the gene matches: 12. CDR3 length equals 16 residues. CDR3 sequence (DNA): TGTGCCAGCGCCACTAGCGGAGGAGGCATCTACAATGAGCAGTTCTTC. It specifies CASATSGGGIYNEQFF.

In this sample, this clonotype turned up many times. The rearrangement joins TRBV7-3 to TRBJ2-1; TRBD2 aligns across 16 bases. V shed 3 bases and J 8 bases; nucleotides not matched to a gene: 10. There are 18 residues in the CDR3. The V gene's germline CDR1 is SGHTA and CDR2 FQGTGA. Here the CDR3 reads CASSFPGTSGRAEYEQFF. CDR3 in DNA: TGTGCCAGCAGCTTCCCTGGGACTAGCGGGAGGGCCGAATATGAGCAGTTCTTC.

Ten or more counts support this clonotype. In DNA form, the CDR3 reads TGTGCCAGCAGTTCCGGACCTCTTTATGGCTACACCTTC. It encodes CASSSGPLYGYTF. This chain links TRBV6-1 with TRBJ1-2; D remains ambiguous. The CDR3 runs 13 residues. The ends were cut back, 5 bases at V and 5 bases at J, with 12 bases in the middle. CDR1 and CDR2 from the germline V gene are MNHNS and SASEGT.

The V and J genes are TRBV9 and TRBJ1-2; tentative D call: TRBD1 (5 bases). CDR3 length: 13 amino acids. The germline V and J ends were trimmed by 3 bases and 2 bases, with 8 bases remaining between them. Germline CDR1 and CDR2: SGDLS and YYNGEE. DNA of the CDR3: TGTGCCAGCAGCGCACAGGACAACTATGGCTACACCTTC. It translates to CASSAQDNYGYTF.

This clonotype was counted between two and nine times. The V and J genes are TRBV5-4 and TRBJ2-1; TRBD1 agrees at 8 bases. The CDR3 covers 15 residues. V was clipped by 4 bases and J by 5 bases; unmatched bases: 8. Germline V lookup: CDR1 SGHNT, CDR2 YYREEE (reference sequence). The CDR3 loop reads CASSATGGADNEQFF. DNA of the CDR3: TGTGCCAGCAGCGCAACAGGGGGAGCGGACAATGAGCAGTTCTTC.

There are a few counts of this clonotype. This may be a read error, as it is one base from a much larger clone. This sequence joins TRBV12-3 or TRBV12-4 and TRBJ1-1, with D possibly TRBD1 on 5 matching bases. V dropped 10 bases and J dropped 5 bases, with 14 bases sitting between them. The CDR3 contains 12 residues. The CDR3 DNA sequence: TGTGCCATACAACCGGGGGGGACTGAAGCTTTCTTT. Translation gives CAIQPGGTEAFF.

With regard to this clonotype: This may come from a read error, since a much larger clone is one base off. The chain carries TRBV7-2 and TRBJ2-1; TRBD2 matches 8 bases. J was trimmed by 12 bases and V by 10 bases; bases with no gene match: 14. The CDR3 is made up of 13 amino acids. Per germline, CDR1 SGHTA and CDR2 FQGNSA. CDR3 residues: CANSLSGSGRQFF. The CDR3 coding sequence is TGTGCCAACAGTCTCTCGGGGAGCGGGAGGCAGTTCTTC.

This clonotype showed up many times. The gene calls are TRBV30 and TRBJ2-7; TRBD2 is a possible D gene (5 bases). V was clipped by 1 base and J by 5 bases, with 9 bases between them. Germline V lookup: CDR1 GTSNPN, CDR2 SVGIG (reference sequence). CDR3 length equals 12 residues. The CDR3 coding sequence is TGTGCCTGGAGTGAGGGAGTCCACGAGCAGTACTTC. It translates to CAWSEGVHEQYF.

This clonotype was detected ten times or more. The gene calls are TRBV7-9 and TRBJ2-1; 8 nucleotides match TRBD2. There are 16 residues in the CDR3. Germline V gene lookup returns CDR1 SEHNR and CDR2 FQNEAQ (reference sequence). J was trimmed by 0 bases and V by 5 bases; bases with no gene match: 6. In DNA, the CDR3 is TGTGCCAGCAGCCGCACCGGGACTAGCTCCTACAATGAGCAGTTCTTC. Its protein is CASSRTGTSSYNEQFF. The full variable domain, completed using reference TRBV7-9 and TRBJ2-1, is DTGVSQNPRHKITKRGQNVTFRCDPISEHNRLYWYRQTLGQGPEFLTYFQNEAQLEKSRLLSDRFSAERPKGSFSTLEIQRTEQGDSAMYLCASSRTGTSSYNEQFFGPGTRLTVL.

This clonotype was observed many times. The chain uses TRBV7-3 and TRBJ2-1; TRBD1 matches at 12 bases. V shed 1 base, J shed 8 bases, and the junction held 15 bases outside the gene matches. The CDR3 runs to 19 residues. Germline CDR1 is SGHTA and CDR2 is FQGTGA. The CDR3, as DNA: TGTGCCAGCAGCTTAAGGGCCGTGATGGGGGACAGGGGGCGCTATGAGCAGTTCTTC. It encodes CASSLRAVMGDRGRYEQFF.

The sample holds many counts of this clonotype. The rearrangement uses TRBV20-1 and TRBJ1-1; D uncertain. CDR1 and CDR2 (germline): DFQATT, SNEGSKA (reference sequence). This CDR3 contains 13 residues. Deletions cut 2 bases from V and 1 base from J, with 8 bases between. The CDR3 loop reads CSARYSRNTEAFF. The CDR3 DNA sequence: TGCAGTGCTAGATATTCCAGGAACACTGAAGCTTTCTTT.

This clonotype was observed at least ten times. The chain is built from TRBV30 and TRBJ1-4, with D hard to call. The CDR3 covers 16 residues. CDR1 is GTSNPN and CDR2 is SVGIG in the germline V gene (reference sequence). The ends were cut back, 4 bases at V and 2 bases at J, with 17 bases in the middle. The CDR3 region has the DNA TGTGCCTGGAACCCGGGGTTCCATGGGACTAATGAAAAACTGTTTTTT. Protein product: CAWNPGFHGTNEKLFF.

This clonotype was seen at least ten times. The chain carries TRBV28 and TRBJ2-7; maybe TRBD2 (5 bases). V shed 7 bases and J shed 6 bases, with 10 bases lying between them. The CDR3 consists of 11 residues. Germline values: CDR1 MDHEN, CDR2 SYDVKM. For the CDR3, the DNA is TGTGCCAGCACTCGGGGTGGCGAGCAGTACTTC. Encoded protein: CASTRGGEQYF.

A few counts support this clonotype. The J gene is TRBJ2-7, the V gene TRBV20-1, with 8 bases lining up with TRBD1. CDR3 length equals 14 residues. Germline V gives CDR1 DFQATT, CDR2 SNEGSKA (reference sequence). V dropped 3 bases and J dropped 5; count of bases not matched to a gene: 9. Here the CDR3 reads CSASGAGGFHEQYF. CDR3 DNA: TGCAGTGCTAGCGGGGCAGGGGGCTTCCACGAGCAGTACTTC.

This chain connects TRBV12-3 or TRBV12-4 to TRBJ1-2, with 7 bases fitting TRBD1. V trimming: 3 bases; J trimming: 2 bases; junction bases outside the gene matches: 3. The CDR3 extends over 14 amino acids. The chain's CDR3 is CASSFRDSNYGYTF. DNA for the CDR3: TGTGCCAGCAGTTTCCGGGACAGCAACTATGGCTACACCTTC.

This clonotype was recorded at least ten times. The V gene is TRBV6-2 or TRBV6-3, the J gene TRBJ2-1; D not resolved. V was trimmed by 2 bases and J by 3 bases, leaving 8 bases between them. This CDR3 region has 14 residues. CDR1 and CDR2 (germline): MNHEY, SVGEGT. CDR3 protein: CASSYAWGYNEQFF. CDR3 bases: TGTGCCAGCAGTTACGCCTGGGGCTACAATGAGCAGTTCTTC.

In its sample, this clonotype was seen many times. The V gene is TRBV12-3 or TRBV12-4, the J gene TRBJ2-5; D perhaps matches TRBD1 (6 bases). V was trimmed by 1 base and J by 3 bases, leaving 9 bases between them. CDR3 length equals 14 residues. The CDR3 DNA sequence: TGTGCCAGCAGTTTAGTCGCAGGGGAAGAGACCCAGTACTTC. Its protein is CASSLVAGEETQYF.

The table lists this clonotype with many counts. The chain is built from TRBV2 and TRBJ1-1; D gene ambiguous. CDR1 is SNHLY, CDR2 FYNNEI, per germline. V was pared by 6 bases and J by 4 bases, with 9 bases between. The CDR3 totals 12 residues. The CDR3 sequence is CASSPVATEAFF. CDR3 DNA: TGTGCCAGCAGCCCCGTCGCCACTGAAGCTTTCTTT. Variable domain in full (rest from reference TRBV2 and TRBJ1-1): EPEVTQTPSHQVTQMGQEVILRCVPISNHLYFYWYRQILGQKVEFLVSFYNNEISEKSEIFDDQFSVERPDGSNFTLKIRSTKLEDSAMYFCASSPVATEAFFGQGTRLTVV.

This clonotype was detected ten times or more. The V gene is TRBV3-1, the J gene TRBJ2-4; maybe TRBD2 (5 bases). CDR3 length: 15 amino acids. Germline-derived CDR1 and CDR2 are LGHDT and YNNKEL (reference sequence). Trimming shortened V by 0 bases and J by 4 bases, and 10 bases separated the two germline ends. In DNA, the CDR3 is TGTGCCAGCAGCCAAGATCTAGCAGGAAAAAACATTCAGTACTTC. Residues: CASSQDLAGKNIQYF.

This clonotype was counted a few times. This chain uses TRBV5-1 with TRBJ2-5, with D possibly being TRBD1 (5 bases). Germline V gene lookup returns CDR1 SGHRS and CDR2 YFSETQ. V was pared by 0 bases and J by 3 bases, with 6 bases between. The CDR3 spans 13 residues. The chain's CDR3 is CASSLDRKETQYF. The CDR3, as DNA: TGCGCCAGCAGCTTGGACAGGAAAGAGACCCAGTACTTC.

A word on this clonotype: One base away lies a much larger clone, so this may be a sequencing read error. The chain carries TRBV11-2 and TRBJ2-1; D not certain. V was shortened by 5 bases and J by 7 bases, with 9 bases between the two germline ends. CDR1 SGHAT and CDR2 FQNNGV come from the germline V gene. The CDR3 has 12 amino acids. The CDR3 region is CASSQKGNEQFF. The DNA of the CDR3 is TGTGCCAGCAGCCAAAAAGGAAATGAGCAGTTCTTC. The complete variable domain, with remaining parts taken from reference TRBV11-2 and TRBJ2-1, reads EAGVAQSPRYKIIEKRQSVAFWCNPISGHATLYWYQQILGQGPKLLIQFQNNGVVDDSQLPKDRFSAERLKGVDSTLKIQPAKLEDSAVYLCASSQKGNEQFFGPGTRLTVL.

V gene TRBV5-1 combines with J gene TRBJ2-5; tentative D call: TRBD2 (8 bases). There are 14 residues in the CDR3. Trimming cost V 4 bases and J 2 bases, with 12 bases left between them. Germline CDR1 is SGHRS and CDR2 is YFSETQ. In nucleotides, the CDR3 is TGCGCCAGCAGCATAGCGGGACAGCAAGAGACCCAGTACTTC. Translation: CASSIAGQQETQYF.

The chain has TRBV6-1 and TRBJ2-2, with TRBD1 matching 7 bases. Germline CDR1 and CDR2: MNHNS and SASEGT. Losses at the gene ends were 6 bases for V and 5 bases for J; bases not matched to a gene: 12. This CDR3 comprises 16 residues. The CDR3 loop reads CASSGRTGGATGELFF. Here the CDR3 DNA reads TGTGCCAGCAGCGGACGGACAGGAGGAGCAACCGGGGAGCTGTTTTTT.